A single sample gave rise to the 24 T cell receptor beta chains below, sequenced in a study of T cell repertoires in cytomegalovirus infection. Using its own MiXCR run on the reads, TCRdb lists one record per CDR3 protein. The sample has approximately 180,000 distinct CDR3 sequences, under 25% seen once. The material sequenced was PBMCs. Receptor source: a human donor in good health (CMV status not recorded). Some clones in this sample may be carry-over from other donors' samples.

The genes are TRBV12-3 or TRBV12-4 and TRBJ2-2; D unresolved. Trimming pared 4 bases from V and 7 bases from J, leaving 22 bases between. There are 17 residues in the CDR3. CDR3 in DNA: TGTGCCAGCAGTTCATCCGGAGCCCCGATGCACAACGGGGAGCTGTTTTTT. The encoded protein is CASSSSGAPMHNGELFF.

The chain is built from TRBV19 and TRBJ1-1; 7 bases line up with TRBD1. This CDR3 spans 15 amino acids. J gave up 3 bases and V 6 bases, and 10 bases lay outside the gene matches. Germline CDR1 is LNHDA and CDR2 is SQIVND (reference sequence). In DNA, the CDR3 is TGTGCCAGTAGAGGGACAGTAGAAGGGCACACTGAAGCTTTCTTT. Translated, it gives CASRGTVEGHTEAFF.

The J gene is TRBJ2-2, the V gene TRBV19; 9 bases line up with TRBD1. The CDR3 spans 16 residues. V shed 1 base and J 4 bases; nucleotides not matched to a gene: 4. Germline V gives CDR1 LNHDA, CDR2 SQIVND (reference sequence). This CDR3 reads CASSIGGQGSTGELFF. In DNA form, the CDR3 reads TGTGCCAGTAGTATAGGGGGACAGGGTTCCACCGGGGAGCTGTTTTTT. Using reference TRBV19 and TRBJ2-2 for the parts outside the CDR3, the full variable domain is DGGITQSPKYLFRKEGQNVTLSCEQNLNHDAMYWYRQDPGQGLRLIYYSQIVNDFQKGDIAEGYSVSREKKESFPLTVTSAQKNPTAFYLCASSIGGQGSTGELFFGEGSRLTVL.

The sample holds a few counts of this clonotype. The J gene is TRBJ2-5, the V gene TRBV2; no clear D. Germline CDR1 SNHLY, CDR2 FYNNEI. With 4 bases removed from V and 9 bases from J, the gap between germline ends came to 15 bases. The CDR3 length is 13 residues. The CDR3 here is CASSAESLVPQYF. Here the CDR3 DNA reads TGTGCCAGCAGTGCAGAATCGCTAGTCCCCCAGTACTTC.

This clonotype was seen a handful of times. V usage is TRBV28 and J usage is TRBJ2-7; tentatively, D is TRBD2 (6 bases). V dropped 8 bases and J dropped 8 bases, with 22 bases sitting between them. This CDR3 spans 14 amino acids. The germline V gene encodes CDR1 MDHEN and CDR2 SYDVKM. CDR3 DNA sequence: TGTGCCAGCGGTACCGGGACTCCGCTGCCAAAGCAGTACTTC. This sequence encodes CASGTGTPLPKQYF.

This clonotype turned up a few times. The chain combines TRBV10-3 with TRBJ1-2; no clear D gene. Per the germline V gene, CDR1 is ENHRY and CDR2 is SYGVKD. This CDR3 contains 14 residues. Trimming took off 0 bases at V and 4 bases at J, with 9 bases between the two ends. CDR3 coding DNA: TGTGCCATCAGTGAGTCCGAGGCTCTCTATGGCTACACCTTC. Translation gives CAISESEALYGYTF.

This rearrangement joins TRBV7-6 to TRBJ2-1, with a possible D match to TRBD1 (5 bases). CDR1 and CDR2 (germline): SGHVS, FNYEAQ. V was pared by 1 base and J by 2 bases, with 9 bases between. The CDR3 has 15 residues. The CDR3: CASSLGGEPYNEQFF. CDR3 nucleotide sequence: TGTGCCAGCAGCTTAGGGGGCGAACCCTACAATGAGCAGTTCTTC. Full variable domain (remainder filled in from reference TRBV7-6 and TRBJ2-1): GAGVSQSPRYKVTKRGQDVALRCDPISGHVSLYWYRQALGQGPEFLTYFNYEAQQDKSGLPNDRFSAERPEGSISTLTIQRTEQRDSAMYRCASSLGGEPYNEQFFGPGTRLTVL.

This clonotype was seen just once. A much larger clone differs by one base, so this may be a read error. The chain combines TRBV6-6 with TRBJ2-6, with D possibly being TRBD1 or TRBD2 (5 bases each). Trimming took off 4 bases at V and 2 bases at J, with 21 bases between the two ends. Germline values: CDR1 MNHNY, CDR2 SVGAGI (reference sequence). This CDR3 is built from 19 residues. CDR3 amino acids: CASSSKAGTQRTGANVLTF. As DNA, the CDR3 is TGTGCCAGCAGTTCCAAAGCCGGGACCCAACGGACTGGGGCCAACGTCCTGACTTTC.

This clonotype was detected ten times or more. V usage is TRBV7-2 and J usage is TRBJ2-5; D might be TRBD2 (5 bases). CDR3 length: 14 residues. Looked up from germline, CDR1 is SGHTA and CDR2 is FQGNSA. Deletions cut 5 bases from V and 2 bases from J, with 12 bases between. The CDR3 reads CASSASGAQETQYF. The CDR3 DNA is TGTGCCAGCAGCGCGAGCGGAGCTCAAGAGACCCAGTACTTC. Full variable domain (missing parts from reference TRBV7-2 and TRBJ2-5): GAGVSQSPSNKVTEKGKDVELRCDPISGHTALYWYRQSLGQGLEFLIYFQGNSAPDKSGLPSDRFSAERTGGSVSTLTIQRTQQEDSAVYLCASSASGAQETQYFGPGTRLLVL.

V and J are TRBV12-5 and TRBJ2-3; 11 nucleotides align to TRBD2. This CDR3 spans 14 amino acids. Germline loops: CDR1 LGHNT, CDR2 FRNRAP. Germline trimming cut 7 bases from V and 7 bases from J; bases unmatched to any gene: 7. As DNA, the CDR3 is TGTGCTAGTGCCGTAGCGGGGGGGCTAAATACGCAGTATTTT. It translates to CASAVAGGLNTQYF.

This clonotype was detected a few times. The chain carries TRBV4-1 and TRBJ2-3; 12 nucleotides line up with TRBD2. The CDR3 is 19 amino acids. Looked up from germline, CDR1 is MGHRA and CDR2 is YSYEKL. Unmatched junction bases numbered 11, after V lost 0 bases and J lost 4 bases. For the CDR3, the DNA is TGCGCCAGCAGCCAAGAGTCTTCACTAGCGGGGGGAGTACCAGATACGCAGTATTTT. It encodes CASSQESSLAGGVPDTQYF.

This clonotype was counted between two and nine times. The V gene is TRBV7-3, the J gene TRBJ2-3; the D gene is possibly TRBD2 (6 bases). The ends were cut back, 6 bases at V and 2 bases at J, with 9 bases in the middle. Germline-derived CDR1 and CDR2 are SGHTA and FQGTGA. This CDR3 is 13 amino acids long. The CDR3 nucleotides are TGTGCCAGCAGTCGGGACTTCACAGATACGCAGTATTTT. Its translation: CASSRDFTDTQYF.

This clonotype was recorded at least ten times. The rearrangement links TRBV7-3 to TRBJ1-1; TRBD1 matches at 7 bases. With V trimmed by 5 bases and J by 1 base, 4 bases remained unmatched. The germline V gene encodes CDR1 SGHTA and CDR2 FQGTGA. This CDR3 region has 14 residues. This CDR3 reads CASSEGQRNTEAFF. CDR3 nucleotides: TGTGCCAGCAGCGAGGGACAGCGGAACACTGAAGCTTTCTTT.

The chain has TRBV5-1 and TRBJ2-1, with 9 nucleotides matching TRBD2. V lost 3 bases, J lost 0 bases, and 10 bases stayed unmatched. Germline V gene data show CDR1 as SGHRS and CDR2 as YFSETQ. This CDR3 region has 18 residues. The CDR3 sequence: CASSYTSGWGGSYNEQFF. The DNA of the CDR3 is TGCGCCAGCAGCTATACTAGCGGGTGGGGGGGCTCCTACAATGAGCAGTTCTTC.

This clonotype was seen more than once but under ten times. This chain links TRBV4-3 with TRBJ2-7, with TRBD2 matching over 9 bases. This CDR3 has 15 amino acids. Germline CDR1 is LGHNA and CDR2 is YSLEER. V dropped 2 bases and J dropped 2; count of bases not matched to a gene: 4. The CDR3 loop is CASSQLTSGTYEQYF. CDR3 coding DNA: TGCGCCAGCAGCCAACTGACTAGCGGAACCTACGAGCAGTACTTC.

J is TRBJ2-2 and V is TRBV4-1; D ambiguous. The CDR3 is made up of 16 amino acids. CDR1 is MGHRA and CDR2 is YSYEKL in the germline V gene. Trimming cost V 4 bases and J 0 bases, with 12 bases left between them. This CDR3 is CASSPPAQPNTGELFF. CDR3 nucleotide sequence: TGCGCCAGCAGCCCTCCAGCACAACCGAACACCGGGGAGCTGTTTTTT.

This clonotype was seen only a few times. The chain recombines TRBV29-1 with TRBJ1-1; no clear D gene. The CDR3 runs to 15 residues. Trimming took off 2 bases at V and 5 bases at J, with 18 bases between the two ends. CDR1 SQVTM and CDR2 ANQGSEA come from the germline V gene. The CDR3 here is CSVETPGGRRTEAFF. The CDR3 DNA reads as TGCAGCGTTGAAACCCCAGGCGGGCGTCGGACTGAAGCTTTCTTT. The variable domain in full, with the rest retrieved from reference TRBV29-1 and TRBJ1-1, is SAVISQKPSRDICQRGTSLTIQCQVDSQVTMMFWYRQQPGQSLTLIATANQGSEATYESGFVIDKFPISRPNLTFSTLTVSNMSPEDSSIYLCSVETPGGRRTEAFFGQGTRLTVV.

This clonotype was seen a handful of times. This chain joins TRBV11-2 and TRBJ2-5, with 8 bases lining up with TRBD1. Germline V gives CDR1 SGHAT, CDR2 FQNNGV. The J segment lost 5 bases and the V segment lost 2 bases, leaving 10 bases of the junction unmatched. The CDR3 covers 16 residues. CDR3 sequence reads: CASSLYQGAVGETQYF. CDR3 DNA sequence: TGTGCCAGCAGCTTATATCAGGGGGCTGTCGGGGAGACCCAGTACTTC.

This clonotype occurred many times. The rearrangement links TRBV29-1 to TRBJ2-1, with 12 positions matching TRBD2. V gave up 0 bases and J gave up 8 bases; unmatched junction bases: 11. Germline CDR1 and CDR2: SQVTM and ANQGSEA. The CDR3 is 17 amino acids. This CDR3 is CSVEDRLRLAGVHEQFF. For the CDR3, the DNA is TGCAGCGTTGAAGATAGATTAAGACTAGCGGGAGTGCATGAGCAGTTCTTC.

On this clonotype: At one end the junction does not follow the germline gene, possibly because of a read error. The chain uses TRBV6-2 or TRBV6-3 and TRBJ2-7; no clear D. CDR1 MNHEY and CDR2 SVGEGT come from the germline V gene. This CDR3 region has 14 residues. The CDR3 spells CASMRHDNSYVQYF. The DNA for the CDR3 is TGTGCCAGCATGAGGCATGACAATTCCTACGTGCAGTACTTC.

This clonotype was seen a few times. This rearrangement joins TRBV30 to TRBJ2-6, with TRBD1 matching 8 bases. CDR3 length: 16 amino acids. The V segment lost 8 bases and the J segment 3 bases; nucleotides outside the gene matches: 12. CDR1 is GTSNPN, CDR2 SVGIG, per germline (reference sequence). This CDR3 is CAHGQGRSGGANVLTF. In DNA, the CDR3 is TGTGCCCACGGACAGGGACGCTCTGGTGGGGCCAACGTCCTGACTTTC.

The chain carries TRBV6-2 or TRBV6-3 and TRBJ2-5; D not certain. The germline V gene has CDR1 MNHEY and CDR2 SVGEGT. V was pared by 6 bases and J by 0 bases, with 8 bases between. The CDR3 totals 13 residues. CDR3 residues: CASSRWYQETQYF. Here the CDR3 DNA reads TGTGCCAGCAGCCGGTGGTACCAAGAGACCCAGTACTTC.

The gene calls are TRBV7-6 and TRBJ2-1; TRBD2 matches at 14 bases. Germline V lookup: CDR1 SGHVS, CDR2 FNYEAQ. The length of the CDR3 is 19 residues. V shed 5 bases, J shed 0 bases, and the junction held 9 bases outside the gene matches. The CDR3 protein is CASSPGLAGGPSSYNEQFF. CDR3 in DNA: TGTGCCAGCAGCCCAGGACTAGCGGGGGGTCCGAGCTCCTACAATGAGCAGTTCTTC.

CDR3 loop: CASSWGASGPETQYF. In nucleotides, the CDR3 is TGTGCCAGCAGCTGGGGAGCTAGTGGGCCAGAGACCCAGTACTTC. V usage is TRBV5-5 and J usage is TRBJ2-5; D is possibly TRBD2 (5 bases). Germline lookup yields CDR1 SGHKS and CDR2 YYEKEE (reference sequence). The CDR3 extends over 15 amino acids. Trimming shortened V by 3 bases and J by 4 bases, and 16 bases separated the two germline ends.